This record concerns one TCR beta chain sequence. Produced via immunoSEQ multiplex PCR; TCRdb's table is partial and in-frame only. Among hundreds of thousands of clones listed, around 87% were seen once. Germline V gene sequence: CDR1 ENHRY, CDR2 SYGVKD. The CDR3 has 13 amino acids. Losses at the gene ends were 11 bases for V and 3 bases for J; bases not matched to a gene: 4. This specimen belongs to a study of blood T cell repertoires in COVID-19. The wider study: Donors in the United States, Italy and Spain gave samples during acute or convalescent COVID-19.

Assignment of participants to cohorts was predicated upon participant-reported clinical history. This chain connects TRBV10-3 to TRBJ2-3, with 11 bases aligning to TRBD1. The sequence was collected from a woman between 18 and 29 years old who had recovered from COVID-19. The sample consisted of PBMCs or T cells enriched from blood (not recorded which). This CDR3 is CAAGTGGTDTQYF. For the CDR3, the DNA is TGTGCCGCCGGGACAGGGGGGACAGATACGCAGTATTTT.